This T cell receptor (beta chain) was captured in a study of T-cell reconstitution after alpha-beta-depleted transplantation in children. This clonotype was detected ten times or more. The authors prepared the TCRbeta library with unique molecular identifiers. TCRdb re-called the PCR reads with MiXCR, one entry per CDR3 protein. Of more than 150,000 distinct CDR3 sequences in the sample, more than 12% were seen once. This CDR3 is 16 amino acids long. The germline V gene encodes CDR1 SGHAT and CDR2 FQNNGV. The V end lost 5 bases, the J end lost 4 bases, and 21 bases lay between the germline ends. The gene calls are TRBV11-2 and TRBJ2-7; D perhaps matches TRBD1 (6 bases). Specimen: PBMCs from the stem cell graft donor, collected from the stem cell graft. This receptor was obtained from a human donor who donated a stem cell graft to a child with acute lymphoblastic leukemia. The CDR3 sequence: CASSADMGARRYEQYF. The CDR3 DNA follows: TGTGCCAGCAGCGCCGACATGGGGGCGCGGAGGTACGAGCAGTACTTC.